The following is a T cell receptor beta chain sequence with its context. In the study's own analysis: The assay estimated nucleated cells by amplifying reference gene primers. The data were produced by immunoSEQ multiplex PCR, yet TCRdb's version contains in-frame clones alone and is incomplete. V, J and clone size derive from that table, while D and trimming were established from the DNA sequence. The table shows approximately 90,000 clones, with around four fifths occurring only once. The sample comes from a study of blood T cell repertoires in COVID-19. Study summary: The study drew acute and convalescent COVID-19 samples from the United States, Italy and Spain. The analysed material was cDNA or gDNA that came from T cells, B-cell-depleted T cells, or PBMCs.

CDR1 and CDR2 from the germline V gene are SGHTA and FQGNSA. The CDR3 spans 15 residues. V was trimmed by 0 bases and J by 4 bases, leaving 12 bases between them. The J gene is TRBJ1-2, the V gene TRBV7-2; D gene unclear. The TCR comes from a man aged 50 or older with acute or convalescent COVID-19. Material: peripheral blood. The CDR3 coding sequence is TGTGCCAGCAGCTTAGCGGTAGAACCAATCTATGGCTACACCTTC. This sequence encodes CASSLAVEPIYGYTF.